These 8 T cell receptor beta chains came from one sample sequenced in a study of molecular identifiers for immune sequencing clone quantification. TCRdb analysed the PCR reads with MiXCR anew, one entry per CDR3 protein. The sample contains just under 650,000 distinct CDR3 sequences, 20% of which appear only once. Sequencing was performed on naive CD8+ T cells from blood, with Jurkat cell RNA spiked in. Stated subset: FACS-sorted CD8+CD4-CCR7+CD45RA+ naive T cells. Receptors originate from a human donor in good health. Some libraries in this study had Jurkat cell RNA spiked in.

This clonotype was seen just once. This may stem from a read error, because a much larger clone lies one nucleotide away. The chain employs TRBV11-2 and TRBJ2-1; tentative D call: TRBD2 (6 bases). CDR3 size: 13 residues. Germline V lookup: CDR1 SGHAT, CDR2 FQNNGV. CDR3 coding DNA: TGTGCCAGCAGCTTAGTTTCGGGGGATGAGCAGTCCTTC. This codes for CASSLVSGDEQSF. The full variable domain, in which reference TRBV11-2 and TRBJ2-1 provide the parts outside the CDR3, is EAGVAQSPRYKIIEKRQSVAFWCNPISGHATLYWYQQILGQGPKLLIQFQNNGVVDDSQLPKDRFSAERLKGVDSTLKIQPAKLEDSAVYLCASSLVSGDEQSFGPGTRLTVL.

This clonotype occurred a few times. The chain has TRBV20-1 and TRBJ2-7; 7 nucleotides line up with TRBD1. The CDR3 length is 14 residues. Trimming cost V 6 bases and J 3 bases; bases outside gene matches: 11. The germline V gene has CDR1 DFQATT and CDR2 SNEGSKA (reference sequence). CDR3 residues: CSARRSRDSYEQYF. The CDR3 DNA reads TGCAGTGCGAGACGCTCCCGGGACAGCTACGAGCAGTACTTC.

The CDR3 bases are TGTGCCAGCAGTTACTCGAAAGCGGGGGGATACCGGATCGGGGAGCTGTTTTTT. It is translated as CASSYSKAGGYRIGELFF. J is TRBJ2-2 and V is TRBV6-2 or TRBV6-3, with TRBD2 matching over 9 bases. After removal of 0 bases from V and 7 bases from J, the junction contained 12 bases not matched to a gene. The CDR3 has 18 amino acids. Looked up from germline, CDR1 is MNHEY and CDR2 is SVGEGT.

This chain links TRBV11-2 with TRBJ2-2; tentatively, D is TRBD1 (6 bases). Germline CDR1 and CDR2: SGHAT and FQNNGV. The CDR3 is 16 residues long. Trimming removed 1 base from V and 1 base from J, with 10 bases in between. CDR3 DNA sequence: TGTGCCAGCAGCTTAGCTCAGGGGAAGAACACCGGGGAGCTGTTTTTT. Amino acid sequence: CASSLAQGKNTGELFF.

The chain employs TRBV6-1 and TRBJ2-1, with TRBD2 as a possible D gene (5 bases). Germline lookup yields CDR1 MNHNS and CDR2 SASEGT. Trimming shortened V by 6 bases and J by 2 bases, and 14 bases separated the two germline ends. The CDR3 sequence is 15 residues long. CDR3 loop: CASRASCGPYNEQFF. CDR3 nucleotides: TGTGCCAGCAGAGCCTCGTGCGGGCCCTACAATGAGCAGTTCTTC.

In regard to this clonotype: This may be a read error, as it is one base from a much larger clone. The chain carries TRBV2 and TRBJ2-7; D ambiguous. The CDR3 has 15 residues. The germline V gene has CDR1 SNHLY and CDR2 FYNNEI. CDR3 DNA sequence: TGTGCCAACAGTGAAGGTGCCTCCACCTCCTACGAGCAGTACTTC. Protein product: CANSEGASTSYEQYF. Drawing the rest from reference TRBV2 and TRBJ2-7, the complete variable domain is EPEVTQTPSHQVTQMGQEVILRCVPISNHLYFYWYRQILGQKVEFLVSFYNNEISEKSEIFDDQFSVERPDGSNFTLKIRSTKLEDSAMYFCANSEGASTSYEQYFGPGTRLTVT.

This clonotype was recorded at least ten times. The CDR3 is CSVVRGTGELFF. The DNA for the CDR3 is TGCAGCGTTGTCAGGGGCACCGGGGAGCTGTTTTTT. The chain recombines TRBV29-1 with TRBJ2-2, with D possibly TRBD1 on 6 matching bases. V was clipped by 4 bases and J by 4 bases, with 7 bases between them. This CDR3 has 12 residues. The germline gives CDR1 SQVTM, CDR2 ANQGSEA.

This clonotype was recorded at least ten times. Here the CDR3 DNA reads TGTGCCAGCGGGGGCAATCAGCCCCAGCATTTT. The encoded protein is CASGGNQPQHF. The gene calls are TRBV19 and TRBJ1-5; unclear D gene. The germline V and J ends were trimmed by 9 bases and 2 bases, with 5 bases remaining between them. Germline values: CDR1 LNHDA, CDR2 SQIVND (reference sequence). The length of the CDR3 is 11 residues. The variable domain in full, with the rest retrieved from reference TRBV19 and TRBJ1-5, is DGGITQSPKYLFRKEGQNVTLSCEQNLNHDAMYWYRQDPGQGLRLIYYSQIVNDFQKGDIAEGYSVSREKKESFPLTVTSAQKNPTAFYLCASGGNQPQHFGDGTRLSIL.